Listed below are T cell receptor beta chains from one sample, sequenced in a study of T cell repertoires in cytomegalovirus infection. TCRdb re-analysed the reads in MiXCR, keeping a single row per CDR3 protein. The sample has around 210,000 distinct CDR3 sequences; approximately 6.7% are singletons. The sequenced material came from PBMCs. The receptor set was obtained from a human donor in good health (CMV status not recorded). Some clones in this sample may be carry-over from other donors' samples. Both conserved end residues are part of each CDR3. D genes are given only for firm matches. Size is stated for part of the rows, as once, few or many counts, or as a class when the clone is expanded.

many	TRBV7-2	TRBJ2-7	-	CASSGRDGSYEQYF	TGTGCCAGCAGCGGCCGGGACGGGTCCTACGAGCAGTACTTC
many	TRBV12-3/TRBV12-4	TRBJ1-5	TRBD1	CASSSLQGAGNQPQHF	TGTGCCAGCAGCAGTTTACAGGGGGCTGGCAATCAGCCCCAGCATTTT
-	TRBV29-1	TRBJ1-2	TRBD1	CSDSQGAGYGYTF	TGCAGCGACTCACAGGGGGCCGGCTATGGCTACACCTTC
many	TRBV18	TRBJ2-7	-	CASSPLSSYEQYF	TGTGCCAGCTCACCACTAAGTTCCTACGAGCAGTACTTC
few	TRBV5-6	TRBJ2-3	-	CASSLSSGADYTDTQYF	TGTGCCAGCAGCTTGTCTTCCGGGGCGGATTACACAGATACGCAGTATTTT
many	TRBV7-2	TRBJ1-4	-	CASSVVGQPNEKLFF	TGTGCCAGCAGCGTTGTGGGGCAGCCTAATGAAAAACTGTTTTTT
many	TRBV11-3	TRBJ1-4	-	CASSRGRTEKLFF	TGTGCCAGCAGCCGGGGACGGACTGAAAAACTGTTTTTT
many	TRBV7-9	TRBJ2-5	-	CASSPTKTQYF	TGTGCCAGCAGCCCTACGAAGACCCAGTACTTC
many	TRBV2	TRBJ1-1	-	CASRPLRDSTEAFF	TGTGCCAGCAGGCCCCTAAGGGACTCCACTGAAGCTTTCTTT
many	TRBV7-6	TRBJ1-1	TRBD1	CASSLEGQGNTEAFF	TGTGCCAGCAGCTTAGAGGGACAGGGTAACACTGAAGCTTTCTTT
many	TRBV2	TRBJ2-4	-	CASSERQRNIQYF	TGTGCCAGCAGTGAACGACAGAGAAACATTCAGTACTTC
few	TRBV28	TRBJ2-3	-	CASSSPPGGGRIASDTQYF	TGTGCCAGCAGTTCACCACCTGGCGGCGGACGTATAGCCTCAGATACGCAGTATTTT
many	TRBV6-5	TRBJ2-1	-	CASSYPGGSELSYNEQFF	TGTGCCAGCAGTTACCCCGGTGGTTCGGAGCTATCCTACAATGAGCAGTTCTTC
many	TRBV7-2	TRBJ2-7	-	CASSSSYPAEQYF	TGTGCCAGCAGCTCCTCCTACCCGGCCGAGCAGTACTTC
many	TRBV18	TRBJ2-7	-	CASSLDSYPHEQYF	TGTGCCAGCTCACTTGACAGTTATCCGCACGAGCAGTACTTC
many	TRBV7-2	TRBJ2-2	TRBD1	CASSLQPAGGLSSNTGELFF	TGTGCCAGCAGCTTACAGCCAGCAGGGGGCCTTTCCTCGAACACCGGGGAGCTGTTTTTT
few	TRBV7-9	TRBJ1-1	TRBD1	CASSRTDRGDTEAFF	TGTGCCAGCAGCCGTACGGACAGGGGGGACACTGAAGCTTTCTTT
many	TRBV20-1	TRBJ2-1	-	CSAWASGSSYNEQFF	TGCAGTGCTTGGGCCTCAGGGAGCTCCTACAATGAGCAGTTCTTC
-	TRBV18	TRBJ1-3	-	CASSPDSNSGNTIYF	TGTGCCAGCTCACCAGACAGTAACTCTGGAAACACCATATATTTT
many	TRBV7-2	TRBJ2-6	TRBD2	CASSLEGGGAHGANVLTF	TGTGCCAGCAGCTTAGAAGGCGGGGGGGCACACGGGGCCAACGTCCTGACTTTC
many	TRBV12-3/TRBV12-4	TRBJ2-7	-	CASSPLETEAYYEQYF	TGTGCCAGCAGTCCCCTCGAGACAGAGGCCTACTACGAGCAGTACTTC
few	TRBV12-3/TRBV12-4	TRBJ1-1	TRBD1	CASSKTGVEAFF	TGTGCCAGCAGCAAAACAGGGGTGGAAGCTTTCTTT
-	TRBV11-2	TRBJ2-7	-	CASSLRILQGPYGYEQYF	TGTGCCAGCAGCTTACGGATACTTCAGGGACCTTACGGCTACGAGCAGTACTTC
many	TRBV4-3	TRBJ1-5	-	CASSQETVAQPQHF	TGCGCCAGCAGCCAAGAGACGGTTGCCCAGCCCCAGCATTTT
many	TRBV20-1	TRBJ1-5	-	CSATTDSNQPQHF	TGCAGTGCAACGACAGATAGCAATCAGCCCCAGCATTTT
many	TRBV12-3/TRBV12-4	TRBJ1-5	TRBD1	CASSFYSDRAGQPQHF	TGTGCCAGCAGTTTCTACTCGGACAGGGCTGGCCAGCCCCAGCATTTT
many	TRBV19	TRBJ2-3	TRBD2	CASSNGAGGFTDTQYF	TGTGCCAGTAGTAATGGAGCGGGGGGCTTCACAGATACGCAGTATTTT
-	TRBV4-3	TRBJ1-4	TRBD1	CASSQDVRGEKLFF	TGCGCCAGCAGCCAAGATGTCAGGGGGGAAAAACTGTTTTTT
few	TRBV5-1	TRBJ2-3	-	CASSLWASTDTQYF	TGCGCCAGCAGCTTGTGGGCGAGCACAGATACGCAGTATTTT
many	TRBV25-1	TRBJ1-1	-	CASSEYGRGGAEAFF	TGTGCCAGCAGTGAATACGGCAGGGGAGGGGCTGAAGCTTTCTTT
few	TRBV2	TRBJ1-6	-	CASRVYNSPLHF	TGTGCCAGCAGGGTATATAATTCACCCCTCCACTTT
many	TRBV19	TRBJ2-3	-	CASNLDASSTDTQYF	TGTGCCAGTAACCTGGACGCTTCTAGCACAGATACGCAGTATTTT
many	TRBV12-5	TRBJ2-2	-	CASGLGRGGNTGELFF	TGTGCTAGTGGTTTGGGGAGGGGGGGGAACACCGGGGAGCTGTTTTTT
few	TRBV20-1	TRBJ2-5	TRBD2	CSARKLAGGGGGETQYF	TGCAGTGCTAGGAAACTAGCGGGGGGCGGCGGGGGGGAGACCCAGTACTTC
many	TRBV20-1	TRBJ1-5	-	CSARKSLQGIPAPYNQPQHF	TGCAGTGCCAGAAAGAGTCTACAGGGAATCCCCGCACCCTACAATCAGCCCCAGCATTTT
many	TRBV18	TRBJ1-6	-	CASSPLDNNSPLHF	TGTGCCAGCTCACCACTCGACAATAATTCACCCCTCCACTTT
many	TRBV28	TRBJ2-7	TRBD2	CASRSGGYEQYF	TGTGCCAGCAGATCCGGGGGGTACGAGCAGTACTTC
many	TRBV4-1	TRBJ1-4	-	CASSLSSLGRILNEKLFF	TGCGCCAGCAGCCTTTCCAGCCTTGGACGGATACTTAATGAAAAACTGTTTTTT
many	TRBV12-3/TRBV12-4	TRBJ2-2	TRBD1	CASIGDRHGGELFF	TGTGCCAGCATCGGGGACAGGCACGGCGGGGAGCTGTTTTTT
few	TRBV9	TRBJ2-1	-	CASSVDGDEQFF	TGTGCCAGCAGCGTAGACGGGGATGAGCAGTTCTTC
many	TRBV20-1	TRBJ1-6	TRBD1	CSAPGQGESPLHF	TGCAGTGCCCCGGGACAGGGGGAATCACCCCTCCACTTT
many	TRBV7-7	TRBJ2-5	-	CASSLADVGQQETQYF	TGTGCTAGCAGCTTAGCGGACGTGGGACAGCAAGAGACCCAGTACTTC
many	TRBV7-2	TRBJ2-7	-	CASSLAGQPSYEQYF	TGTGCCAGCAGCTTAGCCGGACAGCCTTCCTACGAGCAGTACTTC
many	TRBV19	TRBJ1-1	TRBD1	CASSSSGTGGTEAFF	TGTGCCAGTAGTTCTTCCGGGACAGGGGGCACTGAAGCTTTCTTT
-	TRBV4-3	TRBJ2-5	TRBD2	CASSQGWTSVKETQYF	TGCGCCAGCAGCCAAGGATGGACTAGTGTAAAAGAGACCCAGTACTTC
many	TRBV29-1	TRBJ2-7	-	CSAGRGGRGYEQYF	TGCAGCGCAGGACGAGGGGGTCGAGGCTACGAGCAGTACTTC
many	TRBV20-1	TRBJ1-3	-	CSARETGLDTIYF	TGCAGTGCTAGAGAAACAGGGCTGGACACCATATATTTT
many	TRBV7-3	TRBJ1-5	TRBD1	CASSTDRDREPQHF	TGTGCCAGCAGTACCGACAGGGATCGTGAGCCCCAGCATTTT
-	TRBV28	TRBJ2-7	-	CASSSGSATAYEQYF	TGTGCCAGCAGCTCGGGGAGCGCAACTGCCTACGAGCAGTACTTC
many	TRBV7-2	TRBJ2-7	TRBD1	CASSLGTPGQGGYEQYF	TGTGCCAGCAGCTTAGGGACCCCGGGACAGGGGGGCTACGAGCAGTACTTC
many	TRBV6-1	TRBJ1-2	TRBD1	CASSGRTGGYGYTF	TGTGCCAGCAGTGGCCGGACAGGGGGCTATGGCTACACCTTC
many	TRBV20-1	TRBJ2-5	-	CSARLQGEGETQYF	TGCAGTGCTAGACTACAGGGGGAGGGAGAGACCCAGTACTTC
many	TRBV9	TRBJ2-1	-	CASSVAGAGTTYEQFF	TGTGCCAGCAGCGTAGCTGGGGCGGGGACGACATATGAGCAGTTCTTC
many	TRBV28	TRBJ2-5	-	CASRRFSTSIETQYF	TGTGCCAGCAGAAGGTTCTCGACTAGTATCGAGACCCAGTACTTC
many	TRBV6-2/TRBV6-3	TRBJ2-7	-	CASRGAGVPYEQYF	TGTGCCAGCCGGGGGGCAGGCGTCCCCTACGAGCAGTACTTC